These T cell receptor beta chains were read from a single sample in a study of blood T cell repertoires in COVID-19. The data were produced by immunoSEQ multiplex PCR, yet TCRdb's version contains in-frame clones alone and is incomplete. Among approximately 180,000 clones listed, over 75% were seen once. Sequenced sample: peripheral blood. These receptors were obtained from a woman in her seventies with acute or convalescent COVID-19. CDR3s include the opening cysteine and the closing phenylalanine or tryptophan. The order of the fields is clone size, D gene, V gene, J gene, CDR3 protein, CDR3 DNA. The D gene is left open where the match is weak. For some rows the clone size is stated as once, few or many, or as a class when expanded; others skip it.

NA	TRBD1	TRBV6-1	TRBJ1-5	CASSDNRGYNQPQHF	TGTGCCAGCAGTGATAACAGGGGCTACAATCAGCCCCAGCATTTT
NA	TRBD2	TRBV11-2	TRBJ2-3	CASSLGLAGASTDTQYF	TGTGCCAGCAGCTTAGGACTAGCGGGAGCTAGCACAGATACGCAGTATTTT
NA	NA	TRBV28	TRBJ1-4	CASAGVAEKLFF	TGTGCCAGCGCAGGGGTGGCAGAAAAACTGTTTTTT
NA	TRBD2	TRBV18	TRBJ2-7	CASSELAGGTYEQYF	TGTGCCAGCTCAGAACTAGCGGGAGGGACCTACGAGCAGTACTTC
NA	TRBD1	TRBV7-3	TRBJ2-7	CASSLMDRVPYEQYF	TGTGCCAGCAGCTTAATGGACAGGGTCCCCTACGAGCAGTACTTC
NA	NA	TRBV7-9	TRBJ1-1	CASSLRRTDRDTEAFF	TGTGCCAGCAGCCTACGGCGGACAGACCGGGACACTGAAGCTTTCTTT
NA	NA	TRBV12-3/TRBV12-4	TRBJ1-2	CASSGTPNYGYTF	TGTGCCAGCAGTGGGACACCCAATTATGGCTACACCTTC
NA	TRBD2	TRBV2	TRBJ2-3	CASNPLAGLDTQYF	TGTGCCAGCAACCCTCTAGCGGGACTTGATACGCAGTATTTT
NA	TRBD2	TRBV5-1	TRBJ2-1	CASSRSGTYNEQFF	TGCGCCAGCAGCCGTAGCGGGACCTACAATGAGCAGTTCTTC
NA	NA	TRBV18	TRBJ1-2	CASSSIQTDGYTF	TGTGCCAGCTCTTCAATTCAGACAGACGGCTACACCTTC
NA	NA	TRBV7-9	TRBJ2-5	CASSLVRRGETQYF	TGTGCCAGCAGCTTAGTAAGGAGAGGCGAGACCCAGTACTTC
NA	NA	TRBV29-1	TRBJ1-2	CSANRGYTF	TGCAGCGCGAACAGGGGCTACACCTTC
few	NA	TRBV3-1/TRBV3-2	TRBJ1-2	CASSQLDPRGYYGYTF	TGTGCCAGCAGCCAACTTGACCCCAGGGGCTACTATGGCTACACCTTC
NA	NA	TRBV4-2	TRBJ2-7	CASSQDSVTSYEQYF	TGTGCCAGCAGCCAAGATTCAGTCACGTCCTACGAGCAGTACTTC
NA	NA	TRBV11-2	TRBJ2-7	CASSLVVYSYEQYF	TGTGCCAGCAGCTTAGTAGTCTACTCCTACGAGCAGTACTTC
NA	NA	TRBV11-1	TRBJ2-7	CASSLNRDSYEQYF	TGTGCCAGCAGCCTGAACAGGGATTCCTACGAGCAGTACTTC
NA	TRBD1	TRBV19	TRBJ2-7	CASRQGALYEQYF	TGTGCCAGCCGCCAGGGGGCCCTCTACGAGCAGTACTTC
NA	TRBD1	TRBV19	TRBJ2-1	CASSFGQGPNEQFF	TGTGCCAGTAGCTTCGGACAGGGCCCGAATGAGCAGTTCTTC
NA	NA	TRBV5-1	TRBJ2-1	CASSSRTASGSSYNEQFF	TGCGCCAGCAGCTCTAGGACGGCGTCGGGGAGCTCCTACAATGAGCAGTTCTTC
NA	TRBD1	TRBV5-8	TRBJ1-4	CASSLGRGARNEKLFF	TGTGCCAGCAGCTTGGGCAGGGGGGCGCGGAATGAAAAACTGTTTTTT
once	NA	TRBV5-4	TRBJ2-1	CASSLGRGGYNEQFF	TGTGCCAGCAGCTTGGGTAGGGGGGGTTACAATGAGCAGTTCTTC
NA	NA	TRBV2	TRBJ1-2	CARIWALWNYGYTF	TGTGCCAGAATTTGGGCCCTCTGGAACTATGGCTACACCTTC
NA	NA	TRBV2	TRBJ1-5	CASKGGPMPQHF	TGTGCCAGCAAAGGCGGGCCGATGCCCCAGCATTTT
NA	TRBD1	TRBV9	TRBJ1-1	CASSAQSNRGKAFF	TGTGCCAGCAGCGCCCAATCGAACAGGGGGAAAGCTTTCTTT
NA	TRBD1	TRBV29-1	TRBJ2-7	CSVEPGGNEQYF	TGCAGCGTTGAGCCAGGGGGTAACGAGCAGTACTTC
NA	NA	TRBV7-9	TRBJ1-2	CASSPRQEPNYGYTF	TGTGCCAGCAGCCCGCGACAGGAACCTAACTATGGCTACACCTTC
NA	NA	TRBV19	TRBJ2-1	CASSMNIGEQFF	TGTGCCAGTAGTATGAATATCGGTGAGCAGTTCTTC
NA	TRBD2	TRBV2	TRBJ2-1	CASSAEVVAGGNEQFF	TGTGCCAGCAGTGCAGAGGTGGTAGCGGGAGGTAATGAGCAGTTCTTC
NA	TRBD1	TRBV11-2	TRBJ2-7	CASSLRLAFAGGF	TGTGCCAGCAGCTTACGATTAGCGTTTGCAGGGGGCTTC
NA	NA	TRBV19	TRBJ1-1	CASSIDTLLTGFPGAFF	TGTGCCAGTAGTATAGATACCCTCCTTACAGGGTTCCCGGGAGCTTTCTTT
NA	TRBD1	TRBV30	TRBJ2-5	CAWSDWGPDRGPAGETQYF	TGTGCCTGGAGTGACTGGGGCCCGGACAGGGGGCCAGCCGGGGAGACCCAGTACTTC
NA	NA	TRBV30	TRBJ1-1	CAWRRLNTEAFF	TGTGCCTGGAGGCGGTTGAACACTGAAGCTTTCTTT
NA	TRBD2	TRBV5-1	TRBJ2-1	CASSSRLAGESNEQFF	TGCGCCAGCAGCTCGCGACTAGCGGGAGAGTCCAATGAGCAGTTCTTC
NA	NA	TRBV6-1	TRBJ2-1	CASSDGRFTEQFF	TGTGCCAGCAGTGATGGTAGATTCACTGAGCAGTTCTTC
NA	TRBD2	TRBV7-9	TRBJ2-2	CASSRLAGATGELFF	TGTGCCAGCAGCAGACTAGCGGGGGCAACCGGGGAGCTGTTTTTT
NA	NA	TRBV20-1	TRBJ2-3	CSASGLLAVPLTDTQYF	TGCAGTGCTAGTGGGCTCTTAGCGGTACCCCTCACAGATACGCAGTATTTT
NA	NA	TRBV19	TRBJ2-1	CASSRENSYNEQFF	TGTGCCAGTAGTAGGGAGAATTCCTACAATGAGCAGTTCTTC
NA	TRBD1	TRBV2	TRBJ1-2	CASSVEGAYGYTF	TGTGCCAGCAGTGTCGAGGGGGCATACGGCTACACCTTC
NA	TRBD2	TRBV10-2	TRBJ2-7	CATGRGSSYEQYF	TGCGCCACGGGGCGGGGGAGCTCCTACGAGCAGTACTTC
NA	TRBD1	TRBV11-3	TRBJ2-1	CASSFQGANEQFF	TGTGCCAGCAGCTTTCAGGGGGCGAATGAGCAGTTCTTC
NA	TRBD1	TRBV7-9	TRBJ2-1	CASSQRTGVIEQFF	TGTGCCAGCAGCCAGAGAACAGGGGTTATTGAGCAGTTCTTC
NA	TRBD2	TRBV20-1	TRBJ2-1	CSASSGRMPDEQFF	TGCAGTGCTAGTAGCGGGAGAATGCCGGATGAGCAGTTCTTC
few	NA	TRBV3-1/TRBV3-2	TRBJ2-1	CASSHLGEQFF	TGTGCCAGCAGCCATCTCGGGGAGCAGTTCTTC
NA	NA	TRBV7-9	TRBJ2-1	CASTRGQAYNEQFF	TGTGCCAGCACAAGGGGCCAGGCCTACAATGAGCAGTTCTTC
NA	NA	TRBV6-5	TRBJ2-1	CASSYSGGGGYNEQFF	TGTGCCAGCAGTTACTCGGGGGGAGGTGGCTACAATGAGCAGTTCTTC
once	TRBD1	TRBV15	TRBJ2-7	CATSRDQPNTGGEQYF	TGTGCCACCAGCAGAGATCAGCCTAACACAGGGGGCGAGCAGTACTTC
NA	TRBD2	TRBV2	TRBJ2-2	CASSLSGTSGGTGELFF	TGTGCCAGCAGTTTATCCGGGACTAGCGGGGGAACCGGGGAGCTGTTTTTT
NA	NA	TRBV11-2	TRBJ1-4	CASSFYRVEKLFF	TGTGCCAGCAGCTTCTACAGGGTTGAAAAACTGTTTTTT
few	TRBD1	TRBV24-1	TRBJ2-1	CATSDSSRTGVDEQFF	TGTGCCACCAGTGACTCCTCTCGGACAGGGGTCGATGAGCAGTTCTTC